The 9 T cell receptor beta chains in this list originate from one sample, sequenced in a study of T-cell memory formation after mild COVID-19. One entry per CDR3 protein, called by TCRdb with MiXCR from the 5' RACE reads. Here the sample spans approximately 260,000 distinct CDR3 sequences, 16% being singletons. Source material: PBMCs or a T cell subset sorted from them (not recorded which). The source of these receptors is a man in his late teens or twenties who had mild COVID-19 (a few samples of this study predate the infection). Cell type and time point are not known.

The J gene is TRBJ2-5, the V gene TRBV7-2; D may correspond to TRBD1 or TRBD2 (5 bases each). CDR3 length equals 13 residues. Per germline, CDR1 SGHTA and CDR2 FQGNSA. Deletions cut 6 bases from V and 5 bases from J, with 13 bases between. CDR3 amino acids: CASRPPGAETQYF. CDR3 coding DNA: TGTGCCAGCAGGCCTCCCGGGGCGGAGACCCAGTACTTC.

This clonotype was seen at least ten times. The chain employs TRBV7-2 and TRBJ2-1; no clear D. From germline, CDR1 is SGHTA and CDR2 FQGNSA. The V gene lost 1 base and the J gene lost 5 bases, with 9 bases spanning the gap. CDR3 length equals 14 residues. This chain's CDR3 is CASSLVSRHNEQFF. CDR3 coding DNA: TGTGCCAGCAGCTTAGTCTCCAGACACAATGAGCAGTTCTTC.

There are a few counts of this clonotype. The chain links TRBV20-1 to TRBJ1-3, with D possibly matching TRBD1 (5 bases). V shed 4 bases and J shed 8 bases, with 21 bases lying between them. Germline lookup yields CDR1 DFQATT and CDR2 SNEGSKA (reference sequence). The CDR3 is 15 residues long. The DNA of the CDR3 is TGCAGTGCTATCACGCCGGGACCCTCCGGGGACACCATATATTTT. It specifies CSAITPGPSGDTIYF.

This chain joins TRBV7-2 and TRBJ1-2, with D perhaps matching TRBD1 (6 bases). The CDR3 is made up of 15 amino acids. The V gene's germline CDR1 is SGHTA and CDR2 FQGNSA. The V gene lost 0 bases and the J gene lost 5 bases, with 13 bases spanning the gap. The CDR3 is CASSLALGAGYGYTF. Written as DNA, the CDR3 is TGTGCCAGCAGCTTAGCGTTGGGGGCTGGGTATGGCTACACCTTC.

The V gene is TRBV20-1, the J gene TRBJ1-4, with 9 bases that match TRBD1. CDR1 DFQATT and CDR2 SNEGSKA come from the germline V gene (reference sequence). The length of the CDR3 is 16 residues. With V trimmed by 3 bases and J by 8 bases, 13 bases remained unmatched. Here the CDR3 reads CSARDLPGQGNEKLFF. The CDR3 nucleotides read TGCAGTGCTAGGGACCTTCCGGGACAGGGAAACGAAAAACTGTTTTTT.

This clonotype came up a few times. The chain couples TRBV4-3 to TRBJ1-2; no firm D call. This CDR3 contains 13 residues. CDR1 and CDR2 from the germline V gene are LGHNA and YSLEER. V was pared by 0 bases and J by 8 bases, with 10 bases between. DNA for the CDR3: TGCGCCAGCAGCCAAGATACGGGGAGAGGCTACACCTTC. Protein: CASSQDTGRGYTF.

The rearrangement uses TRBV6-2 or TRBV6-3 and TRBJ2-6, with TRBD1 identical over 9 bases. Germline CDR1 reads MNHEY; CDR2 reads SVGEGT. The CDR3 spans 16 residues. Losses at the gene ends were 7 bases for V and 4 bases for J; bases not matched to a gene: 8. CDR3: CASIRTGAVGANVLTF. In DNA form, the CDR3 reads TGTGCCAGCATTCGGACAGGGGCGGTCGGGGCCAACGTCCTGACTTTC.

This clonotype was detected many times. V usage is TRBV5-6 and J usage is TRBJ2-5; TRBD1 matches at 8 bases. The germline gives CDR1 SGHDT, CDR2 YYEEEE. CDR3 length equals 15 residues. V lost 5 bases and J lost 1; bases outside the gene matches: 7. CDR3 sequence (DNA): TGTGCCAGCAGGGCCGGGACAGGATTCCAAGAGACCCAGTACTTC. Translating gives CASRAGTGFQETQYF.

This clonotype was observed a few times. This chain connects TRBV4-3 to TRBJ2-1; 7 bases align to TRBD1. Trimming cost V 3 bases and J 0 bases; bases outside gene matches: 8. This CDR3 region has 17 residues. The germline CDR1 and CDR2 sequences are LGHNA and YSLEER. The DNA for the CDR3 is TGCGCCAGCAGCCAGCCAGCCGGGACAGCCTCCTACAATGAGCAGTTCTTC. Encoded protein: CASSQPAGTASYNEQFF.